This T cell receptor (beta chain) was retrieved from a study of blood T cell repertoires in COVID-19. Study-level information: Sites in the United States, Italy and Spain provided acute and convalescent COVID-19 samples. PBMCs, B-cell-depleted T cells, or T cells provided the cDNA or gDNA that made up the material.

The repertoire was sequenced with immunoSEQ multiplex PCR; TCRdb's copy has only in-frame clones and lacks some. The sample has about 25,000 clones, roughly 82% seen once. Sample: peripheral blood. This TCR was recovered from a man older than 75 with active or convalescent COVID-19.

The CDR3 region is CASSQDGGSPDTQYF. The CDR3 region has the DNA TGTGCCAGCAGCCAAGATGGGGGGAGCCCAGATACGCAGTATTTT. The chain has TRBV3-1 (or the pseudogene TRBV3-2) and TRBJ2-3; tentatively, D is TRBD2 (6 bases). Germline CDR1 is LGHDT and CDR2 is YNNKEL (reference sequence). Trimming cost V 0 bases and J 4 bases, with 11 bases left between them. The CDR3 is made up of 15 amino acids.